This T cell receptor beta chain was found in a study of blood T cell repertoires in COVID-19. On the study more broadly: The United States, Italy and Spain supplied acute and convalescent COVID-19 samples. Sources were T cells, B-cell-depleted T cells, or PBMCs; the material itself was cDNA or gDNA.

J was trimmed by 4 bases and V by 8 bases; bases with no gene match: 8. CDR3 length equals 14 residues. The germline V gene encodes CDR1 ENHRY and CDR2 SYGVKD. This clone showed up just a few times. In the source study's methods: Cell counts per sample came from amplifying reference gene primers. The assay was immunoSEQ multiplex PCR, and TCRdb's table has in-frame clones only and misses some. The D gene and trimming were derived from the DNA, and the V and J assignments and clone size from that table. The repertoire holds some 220,000 clones, with 65% to 90% as singletons. The sequence derives from a man between 50 and 59 years old with active or convalescent COVID-19. This chain uses TRBV10-3 with TRBJ2-3, with TRBD2 matching 8 bases. Sample: peripheral blood. The CDR3 reads CAIRLTSESDTQYF. CDR3 coding DNA: TGTGCCATCCGGCTGACTAGCGAGTCAGATACGCAGTATTTT.